The next 25 T cell receptor beta chains were all read from a single sample in a study of cytomegalovirus exposure and HLA in healthy donors (dated by TCRdb to the late 2010s). Library preparation was by the immunoSEQ multiplex PCR assay. A mixture of 60 forward primers for TCR Vbeta segments and 13 reverse primers for TCR Jbeta segments was used in the multiplex PCR. Entries here come from immuneACCESS through TCRdb and include only in-frame sequences with V and J called. Some clones fail to appear in such tables; in the studies checked, an unresolved V gene covers under half of the shortfall, and the cause of the remainder is unknown. The sample records roughly 200,000 clones, 65% to 90% of which are singletons. The top ten hold less than 2.5% of the sample. Sequenced material: PBMCs. These TCRs come from a woman aged 45-59 years in good health and CMV-seronegative.

The chain joins TRBV7-2 to TRBJ2-7; D remains ambiguous. Germline CDR1 and CDR2: SGHTA and FQGNSA. The CDR3 extends over 12 amino acids. The germline V and J ends were trimmed by 5 bases and 6 bases, with 11 bases remaining between them. This CDR3 reads CASSHGAAEQYF. The CDR3 nucleotides are TGTGCCAGCAGCCATGGAGCCGCCGAGCAGTACTTC.

As concerns this clone: In the same sample, other DNA sequences code for this CDR3. This chain joins TRBV18 and TRBJ1-5; no firm D call. The CDR3 is 14 amino acids. Germline CDR1 is KGHSH and CDR2 is LQKENI. V lost 0 bases to trimming and J lost 3 bases, with 6 bases between them. CDR3 region: CASSPPGSNQPQHF. The CDR3 DNA sequence: TGTGCCAGCTCACCACCGGGCTCCAATCAGCCCCAGCATTTT.

The genes are TRBV19 and TRBJ1-5, with 7 bases identical to TRBD1. Germline CDR1 reads LNHDA; CDR2 reads SQIVND (reference sequence). V was clipped by 3 bases and J by 6 bases; unmatched bases: 17. The CDR3 has 18 residues. CDR3 sequence: CASSMNDRAGWIGQPQHF. The CDR3 nucleotides read TGTGCCAGTAGTATGAATGACAGGGCGGGTTGGATTGGTCAGCCCCAGCATTTT. Variable domain in full (rest from reference TRBV19 and TRBJ1-5): DGGITQSPKYLFRKEGQNVTLSCEQNLNHDAMYWYRQDPGQGLRLIYYSQIVNDFQKGDIAEGYSVSREKKESFPLTVTSAQKNPTAFYLCASSMNDRAGWIGQPQHFGDGTRLSIL.

This chain links TRBV14 with TRBJ2-1; D ambiguous. This CDR3 comprises 13 residues. V was trimmed by 4 bases and J by 9 bases, leaving 13 bases between them. The germline V gene has CDR1 SGHDN and CDR2 FVKESK. CDR3 in DNA: TGTGCCAGCAGCCCCTCGGCAGGTTTTGAGCAGTTCTTC. This translates into CASSPSAGFEQFF.

V gene TRBV5-6 combines with J gene TRBJ2-1, with 11 bases identical to TRBD1. The germline gives CDR1 SGHDT, CDR2 YYEEEE. The CDR3 consists of 14 residues. Unmatched junction bases numbered 6, after V lost 4 bases and J lost 9 bases. The CDR3 DNA reads TGTGCCAGCAGCAGAGGGACAGGGGGATTTGAGCAGTTCTTC. This gives the protein CASSRGTGGFEQFF.

The gene calls are TRBV28 and TRBJ1-1; 7 bases are shared with TRBD1. With V trimmed by 4 bases and J by 4 bases, 3 bases remained unmatched. The CDR3 has 13 residues. CDR1 MDHEN and CDR2 SYDVKM come from the germline V gene. Here the CDR3 DNA reads TGTGCCAGCAGTTACAGGGGAACCACTGAAGCTTTCTTT. Amino acids: CASSYRGTTEAFF.

This CDR3 is CSVAGYEQYF. CDR3 nucleotides: TGCAGCGTTGCAGGCTACGAGCAGTACTTC. The V call is TRBV29-1, the J call TRBJ2-7; D not resolved. CDR1 and CDR2 (germline): SQVTM, ANQGSEA. The CDR3 spans 10 residues. Trimming stripped 4 bases from V and 3 bases from J, with 4 bases between.

The V and J genes are TRBV6-1 and TRBJ2-7, with a possible D match to TRBD2 (6 bases). Germline assignment: CDR1 MNHNS and CDR2 SASEGT. The V and J ends lost 4 bases and 4 bases respectively, with 14 bases between them. This CDR3 is 14 amino acids long. CDR3 coding DNA: TGTGCCAGCAGTGGGGCCCTGGGGGGATACGAGCAGTACTTC. Protein sequence: CASSGALGGYEQYF.

This clone was observed once. V is TRBV5-5 and J is TRBJ2-7; 9 bases are a match to TRBD1. This CDR3 comprises 14 residues. Germline assignment: CDR1 SGHKS and CDR2 YYEKEE (reference sequence). J was trimmed by 3 bases and V by 4 bases; bases with no gene match: 5. In nucleotides, the CDR3 is TGTGCCAGCAGCCCAGGACAGGGGATCTACGAGCAGTACTTC. Its translation: CASSPGQGIYEQYF.

The chain couples TRBV27 to TRBJ2-7, with 8 bases that match TRBD1. Losses at the gene ends were 8 bases for V and 4 bases for J; bases not matched to a gene: 13. The CDR3 sequence is 15 residues long. Germline-derived CDR1 and CDR2 are MNHEY and SMNVEV (reference sequence). CDR3 sequence: CASRQPTGELYEQYF. The CDR3 coding sequence is TGTGCCAGCCGACAACCGACAGGGGAACTTTACGAGCAGTACTTC.

The genes are TRBV6-5 and TRBJ2-3; 12 bases align to TRBD2. V was clipped by 9 bases and J by 2 bases; unmatched bases: 3. Germline loops: CDR1 MNHEY, CDR2 SVGAGI. CDR3 length equals 14 residues. CDR3 DNA sequence: TGTGCCAGTCTAGCGGGAGGGCCCACAGATACGCAGTATTTT. Its translation: CASLAGGPTDTQYF.

The V gene is TRBV28, the J gene TRBJ1-5, with D hard to call. The CDR3 is made up of 15 amino acids. Per the germline V gene, CDR1 is MDHEN and CDR2 is SYDVKM. CDR3 DNA sequence: TGTGCTTCTTCAGTCGCTTCCTTTAGCAATCAGCCCCAGCATTTT. It specifies CASSVASFSNQPQHF.

This rearrangement joins TRBV7-9 to TRBJ2-7; D is unclear. The CDR3 totals 12 residues. V lost 2 bases and J 2 bases, leaving 4 bases between the germline ends. Germline V CDR1 and CDR2: SEHNR, FQNEAQ (reference sequence). The CDR3 bases are TGTGCCAGCAGCTTATCAACCTACGAGCAGTACTTC. Translating it yields CASSLSTYEQYF.

This chain uses TRBV20-1 with TRBJ2-3; tentatively, D is TRBD1 (5 bases). This CDR3 is built from 11 residues. The V gene's germline CDR1 is DFQATT and CDR2 SNEGSKA (reference sequence). The ends were cut back, 5 bases at V and 9 bases at J, with 12 bases in the middle. CDR3 region: CSARRASTQYF. The CDR3 region has the DNA TGCAGTGCTCGCAGGGCATCGACGCAGTATTTT.

V and J are TRBV29-1 and TRBJ2-1; 7 positions agree with TRBD2. Germline V lookup: CDR1 SQVTM, CDR2 ANQGSEA. CDR3 length: 17 amino acids. V shed 3 bases and J 0 bases; nucleotides not matched to a gene: 11. The CDR3 sequence: CSVDERETSISYNEQFF. The CDR3 bases are TGCAGCGTTGACGAAAGAGAGACTAGCATCTCCTACAATGAGCAGTTCTTC.

V usage is TRBV9 and J usage is TRBJ2-7; D perhaps matches TRBD1 (6 bases). V lost 1 base to trimming and J lost 1 base, with 12 bases between them. Germline assignment: CDR1 SGDLS and CDR2 YYNGEE. The length of the CDR3 is 15 residues. CDR3 in DNA: TGTGCCAGCAGCGTAAGTGGGGACAATTCCTACGAGCAGTACTTC. Amino acid sequence: CASSVSGDNSYEQYF.

This rearrangement joins TRBV6-6 to TRBJ1-4; unclear D gene. The CDR3 sequence is 14 residues long. V was cut by 4 bases and J by 3 bases, with 9 bases left in between. CDR1 and CDR2 from the germline V gene are MNHNY and SVGAGI (reference sequence). The CDR3 protein is CASSSQASNEKLFF. In nucleotides, the CDR3 is TGTGCCAGCAGTTCCCAGGCCTCTAATGAAAAACTGTTTTTT.

The chain is built from TRBV6-1 and TRBJ2-1; D is undetermined. The V end lost 8 bases, the J end lost 3 bases, and 14 bases lay between the germline ends. This CDR3 spans 14 amino acids. Germline assignment: CDR1 MNHNS and CDR2 SASEGT. CDR3 sequence: CASRLSGLYNEQFF. The CDR3 region has the DNA TGTGCCAGCCGTCTCTCTGGGCTCTACAATGAGCAGTTCTTC.

V is TRBV7-8 and J is TRBJ2-7, with TRBD2 identical over 12 bases. CDR1 and CDR2 (germline): SGHVS, FQNEAQ. CDR3 length: 16 amino acids. The V and J ends lost 0 bases and 6 bases, in that order; junction bases with no gene match: 6. CDR3 loop: CASSLARLAGASEQYF. The CDR3 DNA follows: TGTGCCAGCAGCTTAGCCAGACTAGCGGGAGCATCCGAGCAGTACTTC.

The V and J genes are TRBV6-5 and TRBJ1-1; D possibly corresponds to TRBD1 (5 bases). V shed 5 bases and J shed 8 bases, with 12 bases lying between them. This CDR3 comprises 12 residues. Germline V gives CDR1 MNHEY, CDR2 SVGAGI. DNA for the CDR3: TGTGCCAGCAGTCCCAGGACATCGGAAGCTTTCTTT. It specifies CASSPRTSEAFF.

This chain connects TRBV28 to TRBJ2-1; 11 bases match TRBD2. This CDR3 is built from 17 residues. Per germline, CDR1 MDHEN and CDR2 SYDVKM. Trimming removed 5 bases from V and 7 bases from J; junction bases left unmatched: 13. CDR3 amino acids: CASSPDRLAGGWNEQFF. CDR3 in DNA: TGTGCCAGCAGTCCGGACAGGCTAGCGGGAGGATGGAATGAGCAGTTCTTC.

The chain uses TRBV28 and TRBJ2-1, with TRBD2 matching over 12 bases. The CDR3 runs 18 residues. Germline V lookup: CDR1 MDHEN, CDR2 SYDVKM. The trim removed 6 bases at V and 0 bases at J, leaving 9 bases unmatched. CDR3 protein: CASSQGETSGSSYNEQFF. The CDR3 DNA follows: TGTGCCAGCAGCCAAGGGGAGACTAGCGGGAGCTCCTACAATGAGCAGTTCTTC.

The chain couples TRBV29-1 to TRBJ2-1; 9 bases match TRBD2. The germline V gene encodes CDR1 SQVTM and CDR2 ANQGSEA. The J segment lost 2 bases and the V segment lost 6 bases, leaving 8 bases of the junction unmatched. This CDR3 spans 15 amino acids. DNA of the CDR3: TGCAGCGTCCGTAGCGGGGGTGATCCCTACAATGAGCAGTTCTTC. Translated: CSVRSGGDPYNEQFF.

This chain connects TRBV5-1 to TRBJ1-2; 7 positions agree with TRBD1. The V segment lost 4 bases and the J segment 2 bases; nucleotides outside the gene matches: 2. The CDR3 contains 13 residues. CDR1 and CDR2 from the germline V gene are SGHRS and YFSETQ. This CDR3 reads CASSEGQNYGYTF. CDR3 nucleotide sequence: TGCGCCAGCAGCGAGGGACAGAACTATGGCTACACCTTC.

This clone has just a few counts. The rearrangement uses TRBV14 and TRBJ1-1; D gene ambiguous. The CDR3 totals 13 residues. Germline V gives CDR1 SGHDN, CDR2 FVKESK. V was trimmed by 3 bases and J by 3 bases, leaving 8 bases between them. CDR3 region: CASSQQVYTEAFF. The DNA of the CDR3 is TGTGCCAGCAGCCAGCAGGTCTACACTGAAGCTTTCTTT.